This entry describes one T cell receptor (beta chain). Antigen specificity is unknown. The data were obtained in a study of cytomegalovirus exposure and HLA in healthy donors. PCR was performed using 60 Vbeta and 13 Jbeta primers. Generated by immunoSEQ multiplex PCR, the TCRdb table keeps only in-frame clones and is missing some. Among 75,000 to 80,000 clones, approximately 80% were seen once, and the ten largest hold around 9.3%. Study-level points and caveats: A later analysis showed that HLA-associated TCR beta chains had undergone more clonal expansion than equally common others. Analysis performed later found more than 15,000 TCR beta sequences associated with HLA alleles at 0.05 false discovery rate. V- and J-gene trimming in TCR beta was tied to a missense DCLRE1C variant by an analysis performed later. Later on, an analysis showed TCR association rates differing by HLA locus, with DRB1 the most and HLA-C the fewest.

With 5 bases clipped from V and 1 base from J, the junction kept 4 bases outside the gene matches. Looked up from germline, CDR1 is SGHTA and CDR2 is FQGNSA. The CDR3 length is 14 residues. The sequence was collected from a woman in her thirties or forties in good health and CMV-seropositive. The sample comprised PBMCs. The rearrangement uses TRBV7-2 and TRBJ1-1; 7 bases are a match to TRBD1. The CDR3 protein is CASSLGTANTEAFF. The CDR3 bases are TGTGCCAGCAGCCTCGGGACAGCGAACACTGAAGCTTTCTTT.